The entry below describes one T cell receptor (beta chain). The antigen this receptor binds is unknown. It has no much larger one-base neighbor in the sample; base qualities were not kept. V sheds 3 bases and J sheds 4 bases, leaving 15 bases between their ends. The CDR3, from cysteine to phenylalanine, totals 15 residues. Here the CDR3 DNA is all that survives: 45 bases in frame from base 1. CDR1 SGDLS and CDR2 YYNGEE are derived from the germline V gene. The sample belongs to a study of lymphopenia after photon versus proton radiotherapy (dated by TCRdb to about 2019). Describing the broader study: In patients with gastrointestinal tumors who developed high-grade lymphopenia, the study compared the immunological effects of photon radiation therapy with those of proton radiation therapy. The cohort included under 25 patients with gastrointestinal tumors who developed lymphopenia after receiving either photon or proton therapy. The goal of the study was to describe how the two radiation modalities differ in their effects on the immune system.

The research as a whole found: The authors looked at the survival association only in patients who died, and they framed better survival with proton therapy as a possibility rather than a demonstrated result. Across the cohort, an inverse correlation was found between a larger post-nadir drop in TCR diversity and overall survival time among patients who died. Proton-treated patients stayed relatively stable during treatment, while photon-treated patients lost naive T cells and TCR diversity and gained effector/memory populations. Once the lymphocyte count had reached its nadir, the repertoires of photon-treated patients showed oligoclonal expansion, particularly of CD8+ Temra cells, and this expansion drove the decline in diversity.

The method was the immunoSEQ multiplex PCR assay. T cell repertoires were profiled by deep sequencing of rearranged TCR beta loci, alongside multiparametric flow cytometry. TCRdb obtained this table from immuneACCESS and retained in-frame rearrangements with V and J assigned. These tables miss some clones; where compared with another copy, unresolved V genes account for less than half of the shortfall, and the remainder is unexplained. Within this sample are roughly 45,000 clones, with 85% to 90% of them counted one time only. Approximately 2.1% of the sample lies in the top ten. The chain employs TRBV9 and TRBJ2-3; the D gene identity is not certain. This material consisted of peripheral blood, taken from a patient treated with photon-based radiotherapy. The sequence was collected from a man aged 35 to 55 with gastric cancer. The CDR3 has the sequence CASSEITASADTQYF. The DNA sequence reads TGTGCCAGCAGCGAAATAACGGCGTCGGCAGATACGCAGTATTTT.